This T cell receptor (beta chain) emerged from a study of yellow fever vaccine responses in identical twins. CDR1 KGHSH and CDR2 LQKENI come from the germline V gene. The V end was cut by 8 bases, the J end by 2 bases, with 13 bases between. CDR3 length equals 13 residues. From the RT-PCR reads, TCRdb called clonotypes with MiXCR, one entry per CDR3 protein. The sample yields fewer than 4,500 distinct CDR3 sequences, roughly 85% seen once. Here the sequenced sample was T cells from blood (PBMCs), unsorted or a sorted subset (not recorded which), taken before or after yellow fever vaccination (not recorded which). The source of this sequence is a woman under 30 who received the yellow fever vaccine. The chain couples TRBV18 to TRBJ2-7; possible D gene TRBD1, 7 bases. CDR3 bases: TGTGCCAGCAATCAGGGGGGTCCCTACGAGCAGTACTTC. It yields the protein CASNQGGPYEQYF.